The 7 T cell receptor beta chains given below trace back to one sample, sequenced in a study of control samples from healthy donors and cancer patients. Some clones are missing from TCRdb's copy, which holds only in-frame ones; the method was immunoSEQ multiplex PCR. The sample has about 160,000 clones; around 95% are singletons. The sequenced sample was blood. The source of these receptors is a woman aged 40 to 55 in good health.

This chain's CDR3 is CASSSSRTGGWNTQYF. The CDR3 region has the DNA TGTGCCAGCAGCTCTAGTAGGACAGGGGGCTGGAATACGCAGTATTTT. V usage is TRBV13 and J usage is TRBJ2-3; 11 bases line up with TRBD1. The trim removed 4 bases at V and 7 bases at J, leaving 10 bases unmatched. CDR1 is PRHDT, CDR2 FYEKMQ, per germline (reference sequence). The CDR3 contains 16 residues.

CDR3 region: CASRESRLTGNTIYF. In nucleotides, the CDR3 is TGTGCCAGCAGGGAATCAAGACTAACTGGAAACACCATATATTTT. This chain connects TRBV2 to TRBJ1-3; D unclear. V was pared by 6 bases and J by 2 bases, with 14 bases between. Germline V CDR1 and CDR2: SNHLY, FYNNEI. The CDR3 runs 15 residues.

Written as DNA, the CDR3 is TGTGCCAGCCTAAGAACAGGTTTGAACTATGGCTACACCTTC. Residues: CASLRTGLNYGYTF. The chain uses TRBV5-6 and TRBJ1-2; maybe TRBD1 (5 bases). The V end lost 7 bases, the J end lost 2 bases, and 15 bases lay between the germline ends. Per the germline V gene, CDR1 is SGHDT and CDR2 is YYEEEE. The CDR3 is made up of 14 amino acids. Full variable domain (missing parts from reference TRBV5-6 and TRBJ1-2): DAGVTQSPTHLIKTRGQQVTLRCSPKSGHDTVSWYQQALGQGPQFIFQYYEEEERQRGNFPDRFSGHQFPNYSSELNVNALLLGDSALYLCASLRTGLNYGYTFGSGTRLTVV.

The V call is TRBV4-2, the J call TRBJ1-5; the D gene is possibly TRBD1 (5 bases). CDR1 is LGHNA, CDR2 YNFKEQ, per germline. The CDR3 loop spans 16 amino acids. Trimming left V 4 bases short and J 2 bases short, with 15 bases between. Here the CDR3 reads CASSLDQGTGNQPQHF. The CDR3 coding sequence is TGTGCCAGCAGCCTAGACCAGGGCACGGGCAATCAGCCCCAGCATTTT.

This sequence joins TRBV7-2 and TRBJ1-5; 9 bases are a match to TRBD1. Looked up from germline, CDR1 is SGHTA and CDR2 is FQGNSA. The CDR3 contains 14 residues. V shed 5 bases and J 6 bases; nucleotides not matched to a gene: 5. The CDR3 region has the DNA TGTGCCAGCAGCCCAAGGACAGGGGTTCAGCCCCAGCATTTT. This encodes CASSPRTGVQPQHF.

The chain recombines TRBV11-2 with TRBJ1-4; 7 bases map to TRBD1. This CDR3 has 15 residues. V shed 5 bases and J 7 bases; nucleotides not matched to a gene: 10. Germline CDR1 reads SGHAT; CDR2 reads FQNNGV. The CDR3 region is CASSVVQQGTEKLFF. DNA of the CDR3: TGTGCCAGCAGCGTAGTTCAACAGGGGACTGAAAAACTGTTTTTT.

This clone was observed once. The genes are TRBV5-4 and TRBJ1-6; 9 bases fit TRBD1. V shed 0 bases and J 5 bases; nucleotides not matched to a gene: 9. CDR3 length: 18 residues. Per germline, CDR1 SGHNT and CDR2 YYREEE (reference sequence). The CDR3 DNA follows: TGTGCCAGCAGCTTGGGGGACAGGGTCGGGATACATAATTCACCCCTCCACTTT. It encodes CASSLGDRVGIHNSPLHF.